A single sample gave rise to the 30 T cell receptor beta chains below, sequenced in a study of blood T cell repertoires in COVID-19. Sequenced by immunoSEQ multiplex PCR; TCRdb stores in-frame clones only, minus some. The sample contains 210,000 or so clones, 85% to 90% of which appear only once. The specimen was peripheral blood. These receptors originate from a man over 45 with acute or convalescent COVID-19.

This rearrangement joins TRBV5-1 to TRBJ1-2, with 10 bases matching TRBD1. The CDR3 totals 14 residues. V was pared by 4 bases and J by 6 bases, with 6 bases of the junction left unmatched. The V gene's germline CDR1 is SGHRS and CDR2 YFSETQ. DNA for the CDR3: TGCGCCAGCAGCGCGGGACAGGGGTTCGATGGCTACACCTTC. Its translation is CASSAGQGFDGYTF.

The V call is TRBV5-4, the J call TRBJ2-5, with D perhaps TRBD1 (6 bases). Germline V gene lookup returns CDR1 SGHNT and CDR2 YYREEE (reference sequence). The length of the CDR3 is 15 residues. V lost 1 base and J lost 7, with 17 bases in between. The CDR3 reads CASSLPGTSSGTQYF. The CDR3 nucleotides are TGTGCCAGCAGCTTGCCTGGGACATCATCCGGGACCCAGTACTTC.

The chain combines TRBV6-6 with TRBJ1-6; possibly TRBD1 for D (5 bases). CDR3 size: 16 residues. Germline-derived CDR1 and CDR2 are MNHNY and SVGAGI (reference sequence). With 2 bases removed from V and 5 bases from J, the gap between germline ends came to 13 bases. For the CDR3, the DNA is TGTGCCAGCAGTTACAGGCAGGGTGGAGATAATTCACCCCTCCACTTT. Its protein is CASSYRQGGDNSPLHF.

The chain links TRBV19 to TRBJ1-1, with 10 bases aligning to TRBD1. CDR3 size: 17 residues. J gave up 2 bases and V 1 base, and 7 bases lay outside the gene matches. Germline V CDR1 and CDR2: LNHDA, SQIVND (reference sequence). The CDR3, as DNA: TGTGCCAGTAGTATAGGTAGACAGGGGGCCGGCAACACTGAAGCTTTCTTT. It yields the protein CASSIGRQGAGNTEAFF. The entire variable domain, with the rest obtained from reference TRBV19 and TRBJ1-1, is as follows: DGGITQSPKYLFRKEGQNVTLSCEQNLNHDAMYWYRQDPGQGLRLIYYSQIVNDFQKGDIAEGYSVSREKKESFPLTVTSAQKNPTAFYLCASSIGRQGAGNTEAFFGQGTRLTVV.

The chain employs TRBV18 and TRBJ1-2; 10 positions agree with TRBD1. CDR3 size: 16 residues. Germline V gives CDR1 KGHSH, CDR2 LQKENI. Trimming at V came to 3 bases and at J to 4 bases, leaving 8 bases not matched to a gene. The CDR3 reads CASSPGTGVSFYGYTF. The CDR3 nucleotides read TGTGCCAGCTCACCCGGGACAGGGGTTTCGTTCTATGGCTACACCTTC.

The rearrangement joins TRBV5-1 to TRBJ1-4; D remains unclear. The CDR3 sequence is 13 residues long. V shed 4 bases and J shed 4 bases, with 8 bases lying between them. Germline loops: CDR1 SGHRS, CDR2 YFSETQ. CDR3 nucleotide sequence: TGCGCCAGCAGCGACACCTATAATGAAAAACTGTTTTTT. Translated: CASSDTYNEKLFF.

The CDR3 loop reads CAGTKGDTSNTEAFF. Here the CDR3 DNA reads TGTGCCGGAACGAAGGGGGACACCTCGAACACTGAAGCTTTCTTT. The V call is TRBV6-5, the J call TRBJ1-1; the D gene is possibly TRBD1 (6 bases). CDR3 length: 15 residues. Germline CDR1 is MNHEY and CDR2 is SVGAGI. V was clipped by 11 bases and J by 1 base, with 20 bases between them.

The chain recombines TRBV2 with TRBJ1-5; 9 bases map to TRBD1. J lost 7 bases, V lost 5 bases, and 9 bases had no gene match. Germline lookup yields CDR1 SNHLY and CDR2 FYNNEI. The CDR3 sequence is 15 residues long. The CDR3 bases are TGTGCCAGCAGTAGGACAGGGGCGACTCGGCAGCCCCAGCATTTT. This sequence encodes CASSRTGATRQPQHF.

This chain links TRBV28 with TRBJ2-7; D may be TRBD2 (7 bases). In germline, CDR1 is MDHEN, CDR2 SYDVKM. V was trimmed by 2 bases and J by 6 bases, leaving 17 bases between them. The CDR3 consists of 15 residues. In DNA, the CDR3 is TGTGCCAGCAGTTTACGCCTGGGGGGGCGGCTCGAGCAGTACTTC. This gives the protein CASSLRLGGRLEQYF.

The chain carries TRBV10-3 and TRBJ1-3; no clear D. The V and J ends lost 3 bases and 4 bases respectively, with 16 bases between them. The CDR3 spans 16 residues. The germline V gene encodes CDR1 ENHRY and CDR2 SYGVKD. The CDR3 DNA reads TGTGCCATCAGTGACCCCGGGGTGAAGTCGGGAAACACCATATATTTT. Translated, it gives CAISDPGVKSGNTIYF.

V and J are TRBV29-1 and TRBJ1-2, with D uncertain. The germline V gene has CDR1 SQVTM and CDR2 ANQGSEA. The CDR3 is 12 residues long. V was shortened by 7 bases and J by 2 bases, with 11 bases between the two germline ends. The CDR3 loop reads CSAAQTNYGYTF. DNA of the CDR3: TGCAGCGCAGCACAGACCAACTATGGCTACACCTTC.

This clone came up a few times. J is TRBJ1-1 and V is TRBV27, with 9 bases that match TRBD1. The V segment lost 3 bases and the J segment 4 bases; nucleotides outside the gene matches: 12. The length of the CDR3 is 17 residues. The germline gives CDR1 MNHEY, CDR2 SMNVEV (reference sequence). The CDR3 bases are TGTGCCAGCAGTTTCGCCCCAGGGACAGGGATCTCCACTGAAGCTTTCTTT. Translating it yields CASSFAPGTGISTEAFF.

V and J are TRBV7-2 and TRBJ1-6; D unresolved. The CDR3 totals 18 residues. Trimming took off 0 bases at V and 0 bases at J, with 12 bases between the two ends. The germline CDR1 and CDR2 sequences are SGHTA and FQGNSA. Here the CDR3 DNA reads TGTGCCAGCAGCTTAGCAGTCGTGGGGAGCTCCTATAATTCACCCCTCCACTTT. Its protein product is CASSLAVVGSSYNSPLHF.

The rearrangement uses TRBV6-5 and TRBJ2-7, with D maybe TRBD1 (6 bases). The V end was cut by 7 bases, the J end by 9 bases, with 22 bases between. Looked up from germline, CDR1 is MNHEY and CDR2 is SVGAGI. The CDR3 totals 14 residues. The CDR3 sequence: CASMRTAIAGWQYF. The DNA for the CDR3 is TGTGCCAGCATGCGGACAGCGATCGCAGGTTGGCAGTACTTC.

This clone was counted once. This sequence joins TRBV6-2 or TRBV6-3 and TRBJ1-5; D possibly corresponds to TRBD1 (5 bases). The CDR3 length is 14 residues. Trimming removed 4 bases from V and 6 bases from J, with 13 bases in between. Germline V gives CDR1 MNHEY, CDR2 SVGEGT. CDR3 region: CASSWWGTGQPQHF. The CDR3 bases are TGTGCCAGCAGTTGGTGGGGCACGGGTCAGCCCCAGCATTTT.

The chain carries TRBV19 and TRBJ1-2; TRBD1 matches 11 bases. The CDR3 spans 15 residues. The germline gives CDR1 LNHDA, CDR2 SQIVND (reference sequence). Trimming removed 7 bases from V and 8 bases from J; junction bases left unmatched: 12. CDR3 loop: CASTSSSGTGGGYTF. The CDR3 region has the DNA TGTGCCAGTACCTCCTCCTCCGGGACAGGGGGGGGCTACACCTTC.

The genes are TRBV18 and TRBJ1-1; 9 bases are a match to TRBD1. V trimming: 0 bases; J trimming: 4 bases; junction bases outside the gene matches: 12. This CDR3 is 18 amino acids long. CDR1 is KGHSH, CDR2 LQKENI, per germline. The CDR3 loop reads CASSPPGIPPGQGTEAFF. The CDR3 nucleotides are TGTGCCAGCTCACCACCGGGGATTCCTCCGGGACAGGGCACTGAAGCTTTCTTT.

V is TRBV18 and J is TRBJ2-7; 7 bases map to TRBD2. Germline assignment: CDR1 KGHSH and CDR2 LQKENI. The length of the CDR3 is 16 residues. Germline trimming cut 0 bases from V and 1 base from J; bases unmatched to any gene: 6. This chain's CDR3 is CASSPPSAGRSYEQYF. In nucleotides, the CDR3 is TGTGCCAGCTCACCACCATCAGCGGGGCGATCCTACGAGCAGTACTTC. Together with reference TRBV18 and TRBJ2-7, the CDR3 gives the full variable domain: NAGVMQNPRHLVRRRGQEARLRCSPMKGHSHVYWYRQLPEEGLKFMVYLQKENIIDESGMPKERFSAEFPKEGPSILRIQQVVRGDSAAYFCASSPPSAGRSYEQYFGPGTRLTVT.

In the case of this clone: The same CDR3 can be traced to other DNA sequences in this sample. The chain joins TRBV11-2 to TRBJ1-2; maybe TRBD1 (5 bases). The CDR3 totals 13 residues. V lost 5 bases and J 4 bases, leaving 11 bases between the germline ends. CDR1 and CDR2 from the germline V gene are SGHAT and FQNNGV. As DNA, the CDR3 is TGTGCCAGCAGCCTTGGGACTGCCTATGGCTACACCTTC. Its translation is CASSLGTAYGYTF.

The chain recombines TRBV6-5 with TRBJ1-1; TRBD1 is a possible D gene (6 bases). V gave up 8 bases and J gave up 1 base, with 17 bases separating them. The CDR3 extends over 15 amino acids. Germline V gives CDR1 MNHEY, CDR2 SVGAGI. The CDR3 here is CASSRGGSENTEAFF. CDR3 nucleotides: TGTGCCAGCTCCAGAGGGGGTTCTGAGAACACTGAAGCTTTCTTT.

This clone was seen once. The chain has TRBV27 and TRBJ2-1, with 9 bases matching TRBD2. With 1 base clipped from V and 13 bases from J, the junction kept 8 bases outside the gene matches. Germline CDR1 is MNHEY and CDR2 is SMNVEV (reference sequence). This CDR3 comprises 14 residues. CDR3: CASSLWRGGASQFF. For the CDR3, the DNA is TGTGCCAGCAGTTTATGGCGGGGGGGCGCTTCCCAGTTCTTC.

V is TRBV6-6 and J is TRBJ2-2, with TRBD1 matching over 9 bases. The junction had 10 bases not matched to a gene; V was cut back by 5 bases and J by 3 bases. Germline V lookup: CDR1 MNHNY, CDR2 SVGAGI (reference sequence). The CDR3 totals 17 residues. The DNA for the CDR3 is TGTGCCAGCAGTCGACCGACAGGGGGACTCTACACCGGGGAGCTGTTTTTT. This gives the protein CASSRPTGGLYTGELFF.

The V gene is TRBV6-1, the J gene TRBJ2-7; 7 positions match TRBD1. Trimming removed 2 bases from V and 6 bases from J; junction bases left unmatched: 10. Per germline, CDR1 MNHNS and CDR2 SASEGT. CDR3 length equals 15 residues. CDR3 sequence reads: CASSEQGVASTEQYF. DNA for the CDR3: TGTGCCAGCAGTGAACAGGGGGTTGCTTCTACCGAGCAGTACTTC.

The rearrangement links TRBV18 to TRBJ2-3; 9 bases are shared with TRBD1. The junction had 8 bases not matched to a gene; V was cut back by 5 bases and J by 2 bases. The CDR3 length is 16 residues. CDR1 is KGHSH, CDR2 LQKENI, per germline. CDR3 sequence reads: CASSSRTGEATDTQYF. The CDR3 DNA sequence: TGTGCCAGCTCATCCCGGACAGGGGAAGCCACAGATACGCAGTATTTT.

CDR3 in DNA: TGTGCCAGCAGTGGGGACAGTAACTATGGCTACACCTTC. Its protein product is CASSGDSNYGYTF. The V and J genes are TRBV27 and TRBJ1-2, with TRBD1 identical over 7 bases. This CDR3 spans 13 amino acids. From germline, CDR1 is MNHEY and CDR2 SMNVEV (reference sequence). The ends lost 5 bases at V and 1 base at J; junction bases unmatched: 1.

V gene TRBV9 combines with J gene TRBJ2-1, with 9 bases identical to TRBD2. Germline CDR1 is SGDLS and CDR2 is YYNGEE. V shed 2 bases and J 10 bases; nucleotides not matched to a gene: 7. CDR3 size: 14 residues. CDR3 protein: CASSVQTSGKEQFF. For the CDR3, the DNA is TGTGCCAGCAGCGTTCAGACTAGCGGTAAAGAGCAGTTCTTC.

The genes are TRBV5-1 and TRBJ1-2; 10 bases agree with TRBD1. There are 14 residues in the CDR3. With 3 bases clipped from V and 5 bases from J, the junction kept 4 bases outside the gene matches. Germline CDR1 and CDR2: SGHRS and YFSETQ. Here the CDR3 reads CASSSGTGVYGYTF. The CDR3, as DNA: TGCGCCAGCAGCTCCGGGACAGGGGTTTATGGCTACACCTTC.

The J gene is TRBJ1-2, the V gene TRBV6-5; TRBD1 aligns across 10 bases. This CDR3 has 14 residues. Losses at the gene ends were 6 bases for V and 8 bases for J; bases not matched to a gene: 9. CDR1 and CDR2 (germline): MNHEY, SVGAGI. Written as DNA, the CDR3 is TGTGCCAGCAGCGCCCGACAGGGGGCAGAGGGCTACACCTTC. Amino acids: CASSARQGAEGYTF.

The chain has TRBV5-1 and TRBJ1-3; 8 bases agree with TRBD1. J gave up 0 bases and V 0 bases, and 2 bases lay outside the gene matches. Germline-derived CDR1 and CDR2 are SGHRS and YFSETQ. The CDR3 is 16 amino acids. The CDR3 DNA reads TGCGCCAGCAGCTTGGACGGACAGGGCTCTGGAAACACCATATATTTT. As protein: CASSLDGQGSGNTIYF.

The chain has TRBV7-9 and TRBJ1-4; no reliable D call. The CDR3 spans 15 residues. Germline V gene data show CDR1 as SEHNR and CDR2 as FQNEAQ (reference sequence). V dropped 6 bases and J dropped 8 bases, with 19 bases sitting between them. Here the CDR3 DNA reads TGTGCCAGCAGGCCATCGGGAGGACGGGTAGAAAAACTGTTTTTT. Residues: CASRPSGGRVEKLFF. Complete variable domain (other parts from reference TRBV7-9 and TRBJ1-4): DTGVSQNPRHKITKRGQNVTFRCDPISEHNRLYWYRQTLGQGPEFLTYFQNEAQLEKSRLLSDRFSAERPKGSFSTLEIQRTEQGDSAMYLCASRPSGGRVEKLFFGSGTQLSVL.